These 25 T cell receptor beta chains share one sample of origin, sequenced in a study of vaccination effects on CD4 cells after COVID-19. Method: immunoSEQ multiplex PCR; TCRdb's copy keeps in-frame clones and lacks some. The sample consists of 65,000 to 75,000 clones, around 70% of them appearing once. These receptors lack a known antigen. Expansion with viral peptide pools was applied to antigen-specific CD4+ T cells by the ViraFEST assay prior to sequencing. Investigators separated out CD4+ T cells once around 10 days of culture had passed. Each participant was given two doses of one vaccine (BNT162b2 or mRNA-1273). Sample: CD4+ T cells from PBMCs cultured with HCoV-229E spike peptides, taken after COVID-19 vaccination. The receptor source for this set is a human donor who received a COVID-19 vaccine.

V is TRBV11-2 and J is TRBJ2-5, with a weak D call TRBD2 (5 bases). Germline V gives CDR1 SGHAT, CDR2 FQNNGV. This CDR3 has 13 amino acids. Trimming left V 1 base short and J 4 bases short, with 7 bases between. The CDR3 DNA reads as TGTGCCAGCAGCTTAGGAACTAGAGAGACCCAGTACTTC. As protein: CASSLGTRETQYF.

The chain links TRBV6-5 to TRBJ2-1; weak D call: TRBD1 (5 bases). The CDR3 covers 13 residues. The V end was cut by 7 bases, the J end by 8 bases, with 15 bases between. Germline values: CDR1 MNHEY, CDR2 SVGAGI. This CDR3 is CASTDSTVHEQFF. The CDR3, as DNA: TGTGCCAGCACCGACTCGACAGTCCATGAGCAGTTCTTC.

CDR3 in amino acids: CASSFSGNGYTF. The CDR3 nucleotides read TGTGCCAGCAGTTTTTCAGGGAACGGCTACACCTTC. The genes are TRBV28 and TRBJ1-2, with a possible D match to TRBD1 (5 bases). Between the trimmed V and J ends, which lost 3 bases and 8 bases, there was a span of 10 bases. The V gene's germline CDR1 is MDHEN and CDR2 SYDVKM. The CDR3 is 12 amino acids.

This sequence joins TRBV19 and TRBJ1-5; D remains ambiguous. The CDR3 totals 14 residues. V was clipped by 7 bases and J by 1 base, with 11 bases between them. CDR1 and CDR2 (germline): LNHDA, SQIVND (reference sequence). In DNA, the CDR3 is TGTGCCAGTAATAACGGGCGCAGCAATCAGCCCCAGCATTTT. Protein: CASNNGRSNQPQHF.

The CDR3 spells CASSSIWWTEAFF. In DNA, the CDR3 is TGTGCCAGCAGCTCGATCTGGTGGACTGAAGCTTTCTTT. The rearrangement joins TRBV7-2 to TRBJ1-1; no reliable D call. Germline CDR1 reads SGHTA; CDR2 reads FQGNSA. The CDR3 sequence is 13 residues long. Trimming pared 4 bases from V and 5 bases from J, leaving 11 bases between.

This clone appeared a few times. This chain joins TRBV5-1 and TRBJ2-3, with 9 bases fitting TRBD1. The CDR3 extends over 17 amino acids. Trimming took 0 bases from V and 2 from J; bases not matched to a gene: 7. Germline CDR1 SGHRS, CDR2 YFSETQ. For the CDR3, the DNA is TGCGCCAGCAGCTTGGCCGGGACAGGGCTACCCACAGATACGCAGTATTTT. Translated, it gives CASSLAGTGLPTDTQYF.

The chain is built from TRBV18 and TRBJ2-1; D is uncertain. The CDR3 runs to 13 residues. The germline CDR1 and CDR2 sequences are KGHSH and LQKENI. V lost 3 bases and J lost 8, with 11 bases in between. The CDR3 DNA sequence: TGTGCCAGCTCACCGGGTAGTATTGATGAGCAGTTCTTC. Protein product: CASSPGSIDEQFF.

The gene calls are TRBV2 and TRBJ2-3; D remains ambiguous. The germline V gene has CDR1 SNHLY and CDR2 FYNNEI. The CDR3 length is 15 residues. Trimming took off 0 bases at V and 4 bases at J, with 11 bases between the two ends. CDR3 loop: CASSEARRSPDTQYF. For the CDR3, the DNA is TGTGCCAGCAGTGAAGCGAGAAGAAGTCCAGATACGCAGTATTTT.

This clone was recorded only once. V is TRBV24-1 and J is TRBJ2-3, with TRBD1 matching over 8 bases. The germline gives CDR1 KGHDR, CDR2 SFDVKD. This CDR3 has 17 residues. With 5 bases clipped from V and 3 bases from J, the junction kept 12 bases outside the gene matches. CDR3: CATSGTWGTGLTDTQYF. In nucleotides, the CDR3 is TGTGCCACCAGTGGGACATGGGGGACAGGTCTAACAGATACGCAGTATTTT.

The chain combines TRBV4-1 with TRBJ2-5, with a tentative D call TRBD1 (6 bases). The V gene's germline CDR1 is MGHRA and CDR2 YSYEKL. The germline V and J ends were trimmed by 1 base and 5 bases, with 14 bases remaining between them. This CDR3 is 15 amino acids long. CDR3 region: CASSQGVGAVETQYF. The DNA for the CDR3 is TGCGCCAGCAGCCAAGGGGTGGGGGCGGTGGAGACCCAGTACTTC.

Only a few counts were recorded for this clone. The CDR3 region has the DNA TGTGCCAGCTCACCAGGACAGGGGGCGGAGTATGGCTACACCTTC. Translation: CASSPGQGAEYGYTF. The chain joins TRBV18 to TRBJ1-2; TRBD1 agrees at 11 bases. The CDR3 covers 15 residues. CDR1 and CDR2 (germline): KGHSH, LQKENI. Trimming at V came to 2 bases and at J to 5 bases, leaving 4 bases not matched to a gene.

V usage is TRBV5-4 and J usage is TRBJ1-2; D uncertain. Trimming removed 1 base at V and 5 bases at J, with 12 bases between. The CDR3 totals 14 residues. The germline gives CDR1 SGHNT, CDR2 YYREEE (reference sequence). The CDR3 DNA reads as TGTGCCAGCAGCTTGTACGGAAACAGTTATGGCTACACCTTC. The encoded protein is CASSLYGNSYGYTF.

CDR3: CASSLYGSPQGDTQYF. In DNA, the CDR3 is TGTGCCAGCAGCTTGTATGGGTCGCCACAGGGAGATACGCAGTATTTT. This chain uses TRBV5-6 with TRBJ2-3; TRBD1 is a possible D gene (6 bases). This CDR3 has 16 amino acids. V dropped 1 base and J dropped 5 bases, with 17 bases sitting between them. CDR1 SGHDT and CDR2 YYEEEE come from the germline V gene.

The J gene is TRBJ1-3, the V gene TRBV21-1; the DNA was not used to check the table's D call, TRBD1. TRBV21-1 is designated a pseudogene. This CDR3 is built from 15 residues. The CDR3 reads CASSKEGASGNTIYF. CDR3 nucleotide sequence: TGTGCCAGCAGCAAAGAGGGGGCAAGTGGAAACACCATATATTTT.

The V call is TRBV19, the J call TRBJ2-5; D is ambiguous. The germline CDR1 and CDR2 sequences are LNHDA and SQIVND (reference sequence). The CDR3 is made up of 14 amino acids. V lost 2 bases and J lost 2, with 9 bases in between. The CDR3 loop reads CASSIRSAQETQYF. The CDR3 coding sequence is TGTGCCAGTAGTATACGGTCAGCTCAAGAGACCCAGTACTTC.

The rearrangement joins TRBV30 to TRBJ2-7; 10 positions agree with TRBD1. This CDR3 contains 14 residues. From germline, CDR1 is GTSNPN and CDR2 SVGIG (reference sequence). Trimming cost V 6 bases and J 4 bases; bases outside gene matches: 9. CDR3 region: CACGPGQGFYEQYV. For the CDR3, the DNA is TGTGCCTGTGGGCCGGGACAGGGGTTTTACGAGCAGTACGTC.

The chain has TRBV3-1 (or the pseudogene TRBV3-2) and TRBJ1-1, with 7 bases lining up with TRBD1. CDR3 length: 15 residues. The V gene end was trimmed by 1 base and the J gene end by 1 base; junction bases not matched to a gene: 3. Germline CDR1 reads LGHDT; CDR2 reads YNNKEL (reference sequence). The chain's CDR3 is CASSQVAGGNTEAFF. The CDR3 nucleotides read TGTGCCAGCAGCCAAGTCGCAGGGGGGAACACTGAAGCTTTCTTT.

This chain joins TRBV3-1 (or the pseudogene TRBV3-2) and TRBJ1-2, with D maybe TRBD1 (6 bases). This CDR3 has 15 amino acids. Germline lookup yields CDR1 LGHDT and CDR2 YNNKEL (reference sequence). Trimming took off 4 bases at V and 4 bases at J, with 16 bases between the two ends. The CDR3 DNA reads TGTGCCAGCAGCCCCCAGGGGATTTCGTCCTATGGCTACACCTTC. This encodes CASSPQGISSYGYTF.

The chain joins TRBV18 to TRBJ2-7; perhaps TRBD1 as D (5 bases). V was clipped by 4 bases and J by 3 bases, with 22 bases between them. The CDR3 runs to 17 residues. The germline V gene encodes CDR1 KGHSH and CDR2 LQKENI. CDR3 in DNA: TGTGCCAGCTCACACGCTGAGCAGGGAATGGGGTACTACGAGCAGTACGTC. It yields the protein CASSHAEQGMGYYEQYV.

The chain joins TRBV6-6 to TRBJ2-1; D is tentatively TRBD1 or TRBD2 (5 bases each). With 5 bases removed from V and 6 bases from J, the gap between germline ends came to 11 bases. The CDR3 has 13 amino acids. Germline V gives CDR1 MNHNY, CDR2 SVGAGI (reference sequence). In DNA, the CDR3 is TGTGCCAGCAGTCCTAGGGACGGCAATGAGCAGTTCTTC. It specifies CASSPRDGNEQFF.

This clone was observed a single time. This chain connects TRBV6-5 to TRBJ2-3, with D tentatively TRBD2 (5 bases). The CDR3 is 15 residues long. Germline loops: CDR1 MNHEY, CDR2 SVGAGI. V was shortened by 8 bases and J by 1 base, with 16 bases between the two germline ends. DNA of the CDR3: TGTGCCAGCCAAGTGACGAGGGCGCGCACAGATACGCAGTATTTT. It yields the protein CASQVTRARTDTQYF.

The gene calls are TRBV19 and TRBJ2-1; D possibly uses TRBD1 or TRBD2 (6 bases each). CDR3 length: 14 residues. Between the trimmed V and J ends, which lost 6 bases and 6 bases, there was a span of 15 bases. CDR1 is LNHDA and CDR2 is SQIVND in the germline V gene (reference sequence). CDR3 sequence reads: CASSRGLASNEQFF. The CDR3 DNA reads TGTGCCAGTAGCCGGGGGCTAGCGAGCAATGAGCAGTTCTTC.

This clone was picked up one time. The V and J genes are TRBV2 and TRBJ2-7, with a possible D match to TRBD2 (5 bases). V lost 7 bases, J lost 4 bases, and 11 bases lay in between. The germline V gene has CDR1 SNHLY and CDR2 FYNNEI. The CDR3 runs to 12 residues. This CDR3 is CASNAGGYEQYV. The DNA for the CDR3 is TGTGCCAGCAACGCAGGCGGGTACGAGCAGTACGTC.

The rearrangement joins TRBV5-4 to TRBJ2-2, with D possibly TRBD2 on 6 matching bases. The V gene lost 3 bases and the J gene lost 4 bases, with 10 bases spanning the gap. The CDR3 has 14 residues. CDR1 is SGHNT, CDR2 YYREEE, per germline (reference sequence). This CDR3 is CASSSRGTTGELFF. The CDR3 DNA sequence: TGTGCCAGCAGCTCCCGGGGGACCACCGGGGAGCTGTTTTTT. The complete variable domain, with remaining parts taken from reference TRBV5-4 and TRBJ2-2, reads ETGVTQSPTHLIKTRGQQVTLRCSSQSGHNTVSWYQQALGQGPQFIFQYYREEENGRGNFPPRFSGLQFPNYSSELNVNALELDDSALYLCASSSRGTTGELFFGEGSRLTVL.

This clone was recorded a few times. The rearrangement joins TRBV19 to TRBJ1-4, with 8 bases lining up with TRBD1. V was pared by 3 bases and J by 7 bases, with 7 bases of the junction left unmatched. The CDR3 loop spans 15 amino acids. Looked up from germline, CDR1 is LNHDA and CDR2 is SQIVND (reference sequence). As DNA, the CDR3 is TGTGCCAGTAGTATTGGAGGGACAGGAGGTGAAAAACTGTTTTTT. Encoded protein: CASSIGGTGGEKLFF.